These 10 T cell receptor beta chains came from one sample sequenced in a study of T cell responses to AZD1222 COVID-19 vaccine. Method: immunoSEQ multiplex PCR; TCRdb's copy keeps in-frame clones and lacks some. The profile shows around 100,000 clones, roughly 91% of them singletons. This sample comprised peripheral blood, obtained on day 0 of AZD1222 vaccination. The source is an adult in good health.

This chain connects TRBV27 to TRBJ2-7; 8 bases match TRBD2. The CDR3 has 17 residues. Trimming took 0 bases from V and 0 from J; bases not matched to a gene: 7. Germline V gives CDR1 MNHEY, CDR2 SMNVEV (reference sequence). The CDR3 DNA sequence: TGTGCCAGCAGTTTATCGAGGGTAGCGGGAAGCTCCTACGAGCAGTACTTC. It is translated as CASSLSRVAGSSYEQYF.

This clone has just one count. CDR3 amino acids: CASSPKETQYF. In nucleotides, the CDR3 is TGTGCCAGCTCACCAAAAGAGACCCAGTACTTC. The chain has TRBV18 and TRBJ2-5, with unresolved D. Deletions cut 2 bases from V and 3 bases from J, with 1 base between. The CDR3 totals 11 residues. CDR1 KGHSH and CDR2 LQKENI come from the germline V gene.

This chain uses TRBV6-6 with TRBJ2-1; possibly TRBD1 or TRBD2 for D (5 bases each). CDR1 is MNHNY, CDR2 SVGAGI, per germline (reference sequence). The CDR3 totals 16 residues. Trimming left V 5 bases short and J 0 bases short, with 14 bases between. DNA for the CDR3: TGTGCCAGCAGTCCAGGGACGGCAAGCTCCTACAATGAGCAGTTCTTC. As protein: CASSPGTASSYNEQFF.

The chain is built from TRBV5-1 and TRBJ2-7, with D tentatively TRBD2 (5 bases). This CDR3 contains 13 residues. Germline CDR1 is SGHRS and CDR2 is YFSETQ. Trimming took off 5 bases at V and 0 bases at J, with 9 bases between the two ends. In DNA, the CDR3 is TGCGCCAGCAGTTTAGGGAGCTCCTACGAGCAGTACTTC. Translation: CASSLGSSYEQYF.

On this clone itself: The sample holds other DNA sequences that translate to the same CDR3. V is TRBV6-4 and J is TRBJ2-3, with 7 bases lining up with TRBD2. The V and J ends lost 0 bases and 3 bases, in that order; junction bases with no gene match: 0. This CDR3 contains 14 residues. Germline V gene lookup returns CDR1 MRHNA and CDR2 SNTAGT. This chain's CDR3 is CASSDSGGTDTQYF. For the CDR3, the DNA is TGTGCCAGCAGTGACTCGGGAGGGACAGATACGCAGTATTTT.

J is TRBJ2-1 and V is TRBV11-2, with TRBD2 matching over 9 bases. The V segment lost 5 bases and the J segment 9 bases; nucleotides outside the gene matches: 11. The CDR3 loop spans 15 amino acids. The germline V gene has CDR1 SGHAT and CDR2 FQNNGV. CDR3 DNA: TGTGCCAGCAGCCTGTATAGCGGGAGTGAATTTGAGCAGTTCTTC. Translation: CASSLYSGSEFEQFF.

The chain's CDR3 is CASYRDKTYSNQPQHF. Written as DNA, the CDR3 is TGTGCCAGCTACAGGGATAAGACATATAGCAATCAGCCCCAGCATTTT. The chain carries TRBV28 and TRBJ1-5, with a tentative D call TRBD1 (6 bases). This CDR3 has 16 residues. Germline V lookup: CDR1 MDHEN, CDR2 SYDVKM. V shed 8 bases and J shed 0 bases, with 17 bases lying between them.

The chain combines TRBV19 with TRBJ2-2; 10 nucleotides agree with TRBD1. Unmatched junction bases numbered 7, after V lost 5 bases and J lost 7 bases. From germline, CDR1 is LNHDA and CDR2 SQIVND (reference sequence). This CDR3 is built from 15 residues. In nucleotides, the CDR3 is TGTGCCAGTAGTCCATCCGGGACAGGGGACGGGGAGCTGTTTTTT. Its translation is CASSPSGTGDGELFF.

The J gene is TRBJ2-2, the V gene TRBV27; D possibly corresponds to TRBD1 (6 bases). From germline, CDR1 is MNHEY and CDR2 SMNVEV (reference sequence). The CDR3 has 16 amino acids. Between the trimmed V and J ends, which lost 5 bases and 1 base, there was a span of 14 bases. Here the CDR3 DNA reads TGTGCCAGCAGTCCCCCGGGACACCTGAACACCGGGGAGCTGTTTTTT. Its protein is CASSPPGHLNTGELFF.

The rearrangement uses TRBV29-1 and TRBJ1-1; D uncertain. The CDR3 totals 11 residues. Germline V lookup: CDR1 SQVTM, CDR2 ANQGSEA. CDR3 sequence reads: CTCHQNTEAFF. The CDR3 nucleotides read TGCACCTGTCATCAGAACACTGAAGCTTTCTTT.